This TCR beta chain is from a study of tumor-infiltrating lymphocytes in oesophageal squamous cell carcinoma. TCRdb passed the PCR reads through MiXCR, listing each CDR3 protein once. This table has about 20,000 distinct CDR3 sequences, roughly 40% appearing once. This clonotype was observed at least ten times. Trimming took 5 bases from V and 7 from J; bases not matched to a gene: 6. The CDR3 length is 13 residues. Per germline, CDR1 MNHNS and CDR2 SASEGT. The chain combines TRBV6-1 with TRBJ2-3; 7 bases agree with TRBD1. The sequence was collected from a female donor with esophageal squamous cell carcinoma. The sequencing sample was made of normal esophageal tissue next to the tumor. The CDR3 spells CASSTPGQNTQYF. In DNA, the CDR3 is TGTGCCAGCAGTACTCCGGGACAGAATACGCAGTATTTT.